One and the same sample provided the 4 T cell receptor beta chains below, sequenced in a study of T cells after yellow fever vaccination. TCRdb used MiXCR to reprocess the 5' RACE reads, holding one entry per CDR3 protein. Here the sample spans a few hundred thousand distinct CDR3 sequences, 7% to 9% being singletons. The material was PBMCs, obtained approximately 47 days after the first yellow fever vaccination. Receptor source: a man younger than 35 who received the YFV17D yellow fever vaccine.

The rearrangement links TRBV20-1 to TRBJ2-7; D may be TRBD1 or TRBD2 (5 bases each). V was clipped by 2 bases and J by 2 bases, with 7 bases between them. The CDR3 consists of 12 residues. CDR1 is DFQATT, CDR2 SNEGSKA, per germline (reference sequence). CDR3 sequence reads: CSARQGPYEQYF. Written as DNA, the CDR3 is TGCAGTGCTAGACAGGGACCCTACGAGCAGTACTTC.

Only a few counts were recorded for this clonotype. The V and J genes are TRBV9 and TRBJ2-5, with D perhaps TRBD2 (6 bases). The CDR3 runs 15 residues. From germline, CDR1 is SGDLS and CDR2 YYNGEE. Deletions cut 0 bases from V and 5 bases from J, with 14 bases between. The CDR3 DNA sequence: TGTGCCAGCAGCGTAGGCACTAGCAACTTCGAGACCCAGTACTTC. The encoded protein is CASSVGTSNFETQYF.

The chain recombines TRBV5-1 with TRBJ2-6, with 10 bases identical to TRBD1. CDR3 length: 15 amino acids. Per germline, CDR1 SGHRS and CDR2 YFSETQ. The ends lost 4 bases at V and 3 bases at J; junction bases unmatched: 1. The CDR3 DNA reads TGCGCCAGCAGCGGGGACAGGGGTGGGGCCAACGTCCTGACTTTC. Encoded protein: CASSGDRGGANVLTF.

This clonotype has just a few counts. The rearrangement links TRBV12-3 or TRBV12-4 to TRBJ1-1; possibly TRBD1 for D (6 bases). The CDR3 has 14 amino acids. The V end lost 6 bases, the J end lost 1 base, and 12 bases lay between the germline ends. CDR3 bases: TGTGCCAGCAGGAGACGGACAGAGAACACTGAAGCTTTCTTT. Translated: CASRRRTENTEAFF.